The source of this T cell receptor (beta chain) is a study of tumor and adjacent non-tumor tissue in lung cancer. Study overall: Each sample yielded 3.9 million or so productive TCRbeta reads on average. Study-level points and caveats: Top 100 clones took a larger repertoire share in normal lung.

The library came from three nested PCR rounds adapted from ARM-PCR protocols. TCRdb re-called the multiplex PCR reads through MiXCR, storing one row per CDR3 protein. The sample consists of tens of thousands of distinct CDR3 sequences, 65% to 75% of them appearing once. This sample's RNA came from whole unsorted tissue. CDR1 is SNHLY, CDR2 FYNNEI, per germline. CDR3 length: 15 amino acids. A remark on this clonotype: Its cognate antigen is unknown. At one end the junction does not follow the germline gene, possibly because of a read error.

The specimen was lung tumor tissue. V gene TRBV2 combines with J gene TRBJ2-6; 7 nucleotides line up with TRBD1. This clonotype was obtained from a man in his sixties with non-small cell lung cancer. CDR3: CASSPQGIGGNVLTF. The CDR3 bases are TGTGCCAGCAGTCCACAGGGGATAGGGGGCAACGTCCTGACTTTC.